This TCR beta chain was profiled in a study of cytomegalovirus exposure and HLA in healthy donors. Study findings and constraints: Per published accounts, TCR beta sequences correctly predicted the HLA-A and HLA-B alleles of most subjects.

This clone turned up a few times. Its antigen is unidentified. With 60 Vbeta and 13 Jbeta primers, the PCR was carried out. Sequencing was performed with immunoSEQ multiplex PCR; in TCRdb, only in-frame clones are kept and a portion is missing. The data show about 150,000 clones, about four fifths seen once. This CDR3 region has 13 residues. V dropped 7 bases and J dropped 5 bases, with 13 bases sitting between them. Germline values: CDR1 SGDLS, CDR2 YYNGEE. The V gene is TRBV9, the J gene TRBJ2-1; D may be TRBD2 (7 bases). The source is a man aged 50 or older in good health and CMV-seropositive. Material for sequencing was PBMCs. The CDR3 spells CASSRGRNNEQFF. CDR3 nucleotides: TGTGCCAGCTCGCGGGGGCGGAACAATGAGCAGTTCTTC. The full variable domain, with the rest looked up from reference TRBV9 and TRBJ2-1, is DSGVTQTPKHLITATGQRVTLRCSPRSGDLSVYWYQQSLDQGLQFLIQYYNGEERAKGNILERFSAQQFPDLHSELNLSSLELGDSALYFCASSRGRNNEQFFGPGTRLTVL.